This T cell receptor (beta chain) originates from a study of CD8 T cells in ankylosing spondylitis. The study's findings and limits: Both synovial fluid and blood in reactive arthritis had previously been reported to carry some motif variants.

CDR1 and CDR2 (germline): LGHDT, YNNKEL (reference sequence). The trim removed 1 base at V and 0 bases at J, leaving 5 bases unmatched. The CDR3 extends over 16 amino acids. In this sample, this clonotype turned up many times. Its antigen is not identified. Generation of TCR beta libraries employed quantitative 5'-RACE incorporating molecular barcodes. TCRdb reanalysed the 5' RACE reads using MiXCR and keeps one entry per CDR3 protein. The sample has around 180,000 distinct CDR3 sequences; about 20% are singletons. The sample consisted of blood, either unsorted or a sorted T cell fraction (not recorded which). The sequence derives from a male donor aged 10 to 35 with ankylosing spondylitis or in good health (not recorded which). The chain joins TRBV3-1 to TRBJ2-7; the match to TRBD2 covers 8 bases. The CDR3 reads CASSQGFSGTSYEQYF. The CDR3 DNA sequence: TGTGCCAGCAGCCAAGGATTTAGCGGGACCTCCTACGAGCAGTACTTC.